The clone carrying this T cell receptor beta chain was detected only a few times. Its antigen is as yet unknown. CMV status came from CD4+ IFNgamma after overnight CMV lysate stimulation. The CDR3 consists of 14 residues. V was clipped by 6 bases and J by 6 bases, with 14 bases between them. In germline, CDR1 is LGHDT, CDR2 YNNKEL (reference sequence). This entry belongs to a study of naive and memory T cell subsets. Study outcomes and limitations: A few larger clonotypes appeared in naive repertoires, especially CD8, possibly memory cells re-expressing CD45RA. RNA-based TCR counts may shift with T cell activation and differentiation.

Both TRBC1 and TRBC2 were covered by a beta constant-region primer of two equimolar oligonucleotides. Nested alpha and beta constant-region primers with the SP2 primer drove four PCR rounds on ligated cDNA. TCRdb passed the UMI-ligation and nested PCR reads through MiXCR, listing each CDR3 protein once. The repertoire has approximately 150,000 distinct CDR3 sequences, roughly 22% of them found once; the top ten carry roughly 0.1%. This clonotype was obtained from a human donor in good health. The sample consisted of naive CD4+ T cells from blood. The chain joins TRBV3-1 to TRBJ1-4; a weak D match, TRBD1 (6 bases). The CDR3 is CASSARRTDEKLFF. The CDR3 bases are TGTGCCAGCAGTGCTCGAAGGACAGATGAAAAACTGTTTTTT.